The source of this T cell receptor beta chain is a study of T cell responses to AZD1222 COVID-19 vaccine. The study, taken as a whole, reports: In the spike-specific TCR repertoire, nearly half reportedly target unmutated variant regions. Clonal diversity was possibly underestimated, and the donors were mostly white British, with more females.

TCRdb's table, derived via immunoSEQ multiplex PCR, lists solely in-frame clones and lacks some. This sample yields some 140,000 clones, of which roughly nine tenths are seen a single time; 9.5% belongs to the top ten. A word on this clone: Its antigen is unidentified.

Germline values: CDR1 LNHDA, CDR2 SQIVND (reference sequence). CDR3 size: 12 residues. V gave up 3 bases and J gave up 6 bases, with 8 bases separating them. The genes are TRBV19 and TRBJ1-1, with D possibly matching TRBD1 (5 bases). The TCR originated in an adult who received the AZD1222 COVID-19 vaccine. This material consisted of peripheral blood, taken 28 days after the second AZD1222 dose. DNA for the CDR3: TGTGCCAGTAGTATCGGGACCTCTGAAGCTTTCTTT. This gives the protein CASSIGTSEAFF.